The 26 T cell receptor beta chains listed next were all sequenced from one sample in a study of blood T cell repertoires in COVID-19 (TCRdb year 2020). The library was obtained by the immunoSEQ multiplex PCR assay. The table comes from immuneACCESS by way of TCRdb, which keeps in-frame sequences with V and J called. Part of the clones is missing from these tables; in studies checked, under half for an unresolved V gene and the rest for unknown reasons. The sample table lists some 270,000 clones, 80% to 85% of them with a count of one. Jointly, the top ten make up more than 3% of the sample. The sample was PBMCs or T cells enriched from blood (not recorded which). Every receptor here comes from a man between 45 and 60 years old who had recovered from COVID-19.

CDR3 loop: CASRLLPGSGELFF. The CDR3, as DNA: TGTGCCAGCAGGCTCCTCCCGGGGAGCGGGGAGCTGTTTTTT. This sequence joins TRBV14 and TRBJ2-2; D might be TRBD2 (5 bases). The CDR3 consists of 14 residues. Between the trimmed V and J ends, which lost 6 bases and 7 bases, there was a span of 15 bases. CDR1 and CDR2 from the germline V gene are SGHDN and FVKESK.

The genes are TRBV6-5 and TRBJ2-3, with TRBD1 matching 7 bases. CDR3 size: 14 residues. Germline CDR1 and CDR2: MNHEY and SVGAGI. J gave up 3 bases and V 4 bases, and 4 bases lay outside the gene matches. This chain's CDR3 is CASSSPGQTDTQYF. The CDR3 DNA reads TGTGCCAGCAGTTCCCCGGGACAGACAGATACGCAGTATTTT.

V gene TRBV6-2 or TRBV6-3 combines with J gene TRBJ2-2; possibly TRBD2 for D (5 bases). CDR3 length: 15 residues. Germline CDR1 reads MNHEY; CDR2 reads SVGEGT. V was trimmed by 5 bases and J by 5 bases, leaving 15 bases between them. The CDR3, as DNA: TGTGCCAGCAGTCTAGTACCCCCGGGGACCGGGGAGCTGTTTTTT. Its translation is CASSLVPPGTGELFF.

As to this clone: At one end the junction does not follow the germline gene, possibly because of a read error. The chain links TRBV11-3 to TRBJ2-5, with a weak D call TRBD1 (6 bases). Germline lookup yields CDR1 SGHNT and CDR2 YENEEA. The CDR3 extends over 16 amino acids. The chain's CDR3 is CASRLGGRGHQETQYF. In DNA form, the CDR3 reads TGTGCCAGCAGGTTAGGCGGCAGGGGACATCAAGAGACCCAGTACTTC.

The CDR3 is CASSVSGDRRNTIYF. The CDR3 DNA follows: TGTGCCAGTAGTGTCTCGGGTGACCGCCGAAACACCATATATTTT. The rearrangement links TRBV19 to TRBJ1-3; no clear D gene. The CDR3 consists of 15 residues. V was clipped by 5 bases and J by 5 bases, with 16 bases between them. Germline V gene data show CDR1 as LNHDA and CDR2 as SQIVND (reference sequence).

The chain combines TRBV11-2 with TRBJ2-5, with D possibly matching TRBD2 (6 bases). V gave up 4 bases and J gave up 2 bases, with 11 bases separating them. Germline-derived CDR1 and CDR2 are SGHAT and FQNNGV. The CDR3 contains 14 residues. The CDR3 loop is CASSSAGRQETQYF. The CDR3 DNA reads as TGTGCCAGCAGCTCAGCGGGCAGACAAGAGACCCAGTACTTC.

The chain couples TRBV7-3 to TRBJ1-1, with 7 bases that match TRBD1. Germline V gene data show CDR1 as SGHTA and CDR2 as FQGTGA. CDR3 length: 15 residues. The V segment lost 5 bases and the J segment 4 bases; nucleotides outside the gene matches: 10. The CDR3 DNA reads as TGTGCCAGCAGCCCACAGGGGTCCGTGGGCACTGAAGCTTTCTTT. Translated: CASSPQGSVGTEAFF.

This clone turned up a few times. The chain is built from TRBV19 and TRBJ1-5; 9 bases line up with TRBD1. CDR3 length equals 18 residues. V trimming: 3 bases; J trimming: 1 base; junction bases outside the gene matches: 10. Germline assignment: CDR1 LNHDA and CDR2 SQIVND (reference sequence). In DNA form, the CDR3 reads TGTGCCAGTAGTATGGGGACAGGGCGATGGGTAAGCAATCAGCCCCAGCATTTT. It specifies CASSMGTGRWVSNQPQHF. Supplemented by reference TRBV19 and TRBJ1-5, the full variable domain reads DGGITQSPKYLFRKEGQNVTLSCEQNLNHDAMYWYRQDPGQGLRLIYYSQIVNDFQKGDIAEGYSVSREKKESFPLTVTSAQKNPTAFYLCASSMGTGRWVSNQPQHFGDGTRLSIL.

This clone was detected only a few times. The V gene is TRBV5-1, the J gene TRBJ1-1; the match to TRBD1 covers 10 bases. The CDR3 consists of 17 residues. J was trimmed by 1 base and V by 1 base; bases with no gene match: 7. The germline V gene encodes CDR1 SGHRS and CDR2 YFSETQ. The CDR3 DNA sequence: TGCGCCAGCAGCTTGAGACAGGGGGCAGGAGGGAACACTGAAGCTTTCTTT. Its translation: CASSLRQGAGGNTEAFF.

V gene TRBV5-1 combines with J gene TRBJ2-2; possibly TRBD1 for D (5 bases). The CDR3 has 13 amino acids. V was cut by 5 bases and J by 6 bases, with 11 bases left in between. From germline, CDR1 is SGHRS and CDR2 YFSETQ. Here the CDR3 reads CASSPLGPGELFF. In nucleotides, the CDR3 is TGCGCCAGCAGTCCGCTGGGGCCCGGGGAGCTGTTTTTT.

This clone was detected only a few times. The V call is TRBV2, the J call TRBJ1-2, with no clear D. The CDR3 sequence is 14 residues long. The V end lost 0 bases, the J end lost 0 bases, and 5 bases lay between the germline ends. Germline CDR1 and CDR2: SNHLY and FYNNEI. In nucleotides, the CDR3 is TGTGCCAGCAGTGAAGCGGGAGCTAACTATGGCTACACCTTC. Translated: CASSEAGANYGYTF. The variable domain in full, completed from reference TRBV2 and TRBJ1-2, reads EPEVTQTPSHQVTQMGQEVILRCVPISNHLYFYWYRQILGQKVEFLVSFYNNEISEKSEIFDDQFSVERPDGSNFTLKIRSTKLEDSAMYFCASSEAGANYGYTFGSGTRLTVV.

This clone was observed a handful of times. The chain couples TRBV7-9 to TRBJ1-4; 9 bases fit TRBD1. The CDR3 is 16 amino acids. Germline CDR1 and CDR2: SEHNR and FQNEAQ (reference sequence). Losses at the gene ends were 4 bases for V and 8 bases for J; bases not matched to a gene: 11. CDR3 bases: TGTGCCAGCAGCTGGGACGCGGGACAGGGATTCGAAAAACTGTTTTTT. Amino acid sequence: CASSWDAGQGFEKLFF.

The chain uses TRBV3-1 (or the pseudogene TRBV3-2) and TRBJ1-2; D is unresolved. The length of the CDR3 is 13 residues. V was trimmed by 6 bases and J by 8 bases, leaving 16 bases between them. Germline V gene lookup returns CDR1 LGHDT and CDR2 YNNKEL (reference sequence). CDR3 bases: TGTGCCAGCAGACCGAACGAGAGGGAGGGCTACACCTTC. This translates into CASRPNEREGYTF.

The V call is TRBV14, the J call TRBJ2-3; D may be TRBD2 (5 bases). V was clipped by 4 bases and J by 6 bases, with 5 bases between them. This CDR3 is built from 11 residues. Germline V gene data show CDR1 as SGHDN and CDR2 as FVKESK. Here the CDR3 reads CASSPGDTQYF. CDR3 in DNA: TGTGCCAGCAGCCCGGGGGATACGCAGTATTTT.

V gene TRBV6-1 combines with J gene TRBJ2-7; the D gene is possibly TRBD2 (6 bases). Trimming shortened V by 6 bases and J by 2 bases, and 14 bases separated the two germline ends. CDR3 length: 14 amino acids. CDR1 and CDR2 (germline): MNHNS, SASEGT. Here the CDR3 DNA reads TGTGCCAGCAGGCAGACTAGTGCAACCTACGAGCAGTACTTC. Residues: CASRQTSATYEQYF.

The V gene is TRBV10-1, the J gene TRBJ1-6; TRBD1 might be the D (5 bases). The CDR3 contains 14 residues. V lost 6 bases, J lost 7 bases, and 13 bases lay in between. CDR1 and CDR2 from the germline V gene are WNHNN and SYGVQD (reference sequence). For the CDR3, the DNA is TGCGCCAGCAGCCCGGACATGAGAAATTCACCCCTCCACTTT. Amino acid sequence: CASSPDMRNSPLHF.

V gene TRBV10-1 combines with J gene TRBJ1-3, with 8 positions matching TRBD1. This CDR3 spans 14 amino acids. V lost 10 bases and J lost 3; bases outside the gene matches: 8. Germline CDR1 reads WNHNN; CDR2 reads SYGVQD (reference sequence). The DNA for the CDR3 is TGCGCCACCCCAACAGGGGGTGGTGGAAACACCATATATTTT. Translated, it gives CATPTGGGGNTIYF.

The V and J genes are TRBV6-5 and TRBJ1-5; tentative D call: TRBD1 (5 bases). From germline, CDR1 is MNHEY and CDR2 SVGAGI. This CDR3 region has 14 residues. The V end lost 10 bases, the J end lost 3 bases, and 16 bases lay between the germline ends. DNA for the CDR3: TGTGCCACCGAAACGGGGGTAGTCAATCAGCCCCAGCATTTT. This encodes CATETGVVNQPQHF.

The chain joins TRBV5-1 to TRBJ2-4; the D gene is possibly TRBD2 (5 bases). The CDR3 length is 14 residues. Germline-derived CDR1 and CDR2 are SGHRS and YFSETQ. Trimming stripped 4 bases from V and 6 bases from J, with 14 bases between. CDR3 DNA sequence: TGCGCCAGCAGCCCCCTCCTAGCCGGAAACATTCAGTACTTC. Its translation is CASSPLLAGNIQYF.

V is TRBV3-1 (or the pseudogene TRBV3-2) and J is TRBJ1-1, with a weak D call TRBD1 (5 bases). V dropped 8 bases and J dropped 8 bases, with 15 bases sitting between them. CDR1 LGHDT and CDR2 YNNKEL come from the germline V gene (reference sequence). The CDR3 extends over 12 amino acids. The CDR3 spells CASSSWGLEAFF. CDR3 bases: TGTGCCAGCTCTTCCTGGGGCCTCGAAGCTTTCTTT.

This chain connects TRBV5-4 to TRBJ2-1, with TRBD1 identical over 9 bases. V shed 1 base and J 9 bases; nucleotides not matched to a gene: 8. Germline lookup yields CDR1 SGHNT and CDR2 YYREEE (reference sequence). The CDR3 is made up of 15 amino acids. CDR3 in amino acids: CASSLWVDRGSEQFF. In DNA, the CDR3 is TGTGCCAGCAGCTTGTGGGTGGACAGGGGATCTGAGCAGTTCTTC.

The J gene is TRBJ2-2, the V gene TRBV5-6; TRBD1 aligns across 7 bases. This CDR3 has 15 residues. From germline, CDR1 is SGHDT and CDR2 YYEEEE. Trimming cost V 1 base and J 7 bases; bases outside gene matches: 7. CDR3: CASSLTPTGNGELFF. In nucleotides, the CDR3 is TGTGCCAGCAGCTTGACCCCGACAGGGAACGGGGAGCTGTTTTTT.

This CDR3 is CAWSATSPARAGELFF. The CDR3 DNA is TGTGCCTGGAGTGCGACGAGTCCCGCGAGGGCCGGGGAGCTGTTTTTT. The chain combines TRBV30 with TRBJ2-2; possible D gene TRBD2, 5 bases. The CDR3 sequence is 16 residues long. CDR1 is GTSNPN and CDR2 is SVGIG in the germline V gene (reference sequence). V dropped 1 base and J dropped 6 bases, with 18 bases sitting between them.

V gene TRBV6-2 or TRBV6-3 combines with J gene TRBJ1-5, with 10 bases aligning to TRBD1. The CDR3 contains 15 residues. V shed 6 bases, J shed 4 bases, and the junction held 6 bases outside the gene matches. In germline, CDR1 is MNHEY, CDR2 SVGEGT. Written as DNA, the CDR3 is TGTGCCAGCAGCTCGGGACAGGGGACGAATCAGCCCCAGCATTTT. Its protein product is CASSSGQGTNQPQHF.

The V call is TRBV7-8, the J call TRBJ2-7; TRBD1 aligns across 9 bases. Germline CDR1 reads SGHVS; CDR2 reads FQNEAQ. This CDR3 region has 17 residues. The junction had 13 bases not matched to a gene; V was cut back by 4 bases and J by 3 bases. CDR3 coding DNA: TGTGCCAGCAGCTCCCAACCGGGACAGGGTACCCTCTACGAGCAGTACTTC. Translating it yields CASSSQPGQGTLYEQYF.

V gene TRBV10-3 combines with J gene TRBJ2-7; 9 bases match TRBD2. Germline assignment: CDR1 ENHRY and CDR2 SYGVKD. The ends lost 0 bases at V and 1 base at J; junction bases unmatched: 4. This CDR3 is 16 amino acids long. The CDR3 here is CAISESKTSGSYEQYF. CDR3 bases: TGTGCCATCAGTGAGTCCAAGACTAGCGGTTCCTACGAGCAGTACTTC.